These 3 T cell receptor beta chains were sequenced from one sample in a study of blood T cell repertoires in COVID-19. This table comes from immunoSEQ multiplex PCR, and its TCRdb copy is limited to in-frame clones, with some not included. This sample has 150,000 to 180,000 clones; 83% occur once, and the top ten carry 9% to 13%. The sequenced sample consisted of peripheral blood. The receptors shown here come from a woman aged 60 to 75 with COVID-19, enrolled during active disease.

The gene calls are TRBV7-9 and TRBJ1-2; the match to TRBD1 covers 8 bases. This CDR3 is built from 14 residues. J gave up 6 bases and V 3 bases, and 6 bases lay outside the gene matches. Germline V gene data show CDR1 as SEHNR and CDR2 as FQNEAQ (reference sequence). This chain's CDR3 is CASSFSGQGDGYTF. The CDR3 region has the DNA TGTGCCAGCAGCTTCAGCGGACAGGGTGATGGCTACACCTTC.

On this clone itself: This same CDR3 is encoded by further DNA sequences in the sample. V gene TRBV19 combines with J gene TRBJ1-1; D possibly corresponds to TRBD1 (5 bases). The V end was cut by 4 bases, the J end by 5 bases, with 11 bases between. Per the germline V gene, CDR1 is LNHDA and CDR2 is SQIVND (reference sequence). This CDR3 contains 13 residues. CDR3 in amino acids: CASSTRGGTEAFF. DNA of the CDR3: TGTGCCAGTAGTACCCGCGGGGGGACTGAAGCTTTCTTT.

The gene calls are TRBV7-2 and TRBJ1-1, with unresolved D. Germline V lookup: CDR1 SGHTA, CDR2 FQGNSA. The V end was cut by 3 bases, the J end by 1 base, with 9 bases between. The CDR3 is 14 amino acids. CDR3 nucleotides: TGTGCCAGCAGCTTCCGGTCGAGGAACACTGAAGCTTTCTTT. Translation: CASSFRSRNTEAFF.